Reported below is one TCR beta chain. At the DNA level, this CDR3 is encoded by other sequences in the same sample as well. TCRdb keeps only in-frame clones here, not all; method: immunoSEQ multiplex PCR. The sample yields roughly 200,000 clones, just over 85% seen once. CDR1 and CDR2 from the germline V gene are SGHTA and FQGNSA. This CDR3 spans 15 amino acids. Unmatched junction bases numbered 2, after V lost 1 base and J lost 5 bases. The data were obtained in a study of blood T cell repertoires in COVID-19. The specimen sequenced was peripheral blood. This receptor was identified in a man older than 75 with acute or convalescent COVID-19. The chain recombines TRBV7-2 with TRBJ2-5; 12 nucleotides align to TRBD1. CDR3 in amino acids: CASSLGGQGAETQYF. The CDR3 DNA reads TGTGCCAGCAGCTTAGGGGGACAGGGGGCGGAGACCCAGTACTTC.